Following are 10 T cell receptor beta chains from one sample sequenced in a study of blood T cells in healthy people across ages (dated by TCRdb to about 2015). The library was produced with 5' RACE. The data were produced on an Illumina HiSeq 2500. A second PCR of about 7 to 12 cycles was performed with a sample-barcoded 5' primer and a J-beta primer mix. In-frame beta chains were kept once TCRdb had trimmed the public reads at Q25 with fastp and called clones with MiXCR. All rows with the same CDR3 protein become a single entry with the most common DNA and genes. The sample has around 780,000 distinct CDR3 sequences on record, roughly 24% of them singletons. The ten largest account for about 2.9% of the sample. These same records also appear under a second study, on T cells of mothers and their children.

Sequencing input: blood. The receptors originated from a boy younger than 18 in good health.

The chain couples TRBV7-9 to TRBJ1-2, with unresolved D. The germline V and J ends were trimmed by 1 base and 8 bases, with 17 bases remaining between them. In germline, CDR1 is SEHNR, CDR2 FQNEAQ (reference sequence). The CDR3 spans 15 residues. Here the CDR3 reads CASSLGTSILWGYTF. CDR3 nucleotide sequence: TGTGCCAGCAGCTTAGGAACATCTATCCTATGGGGCTACACCTTC.

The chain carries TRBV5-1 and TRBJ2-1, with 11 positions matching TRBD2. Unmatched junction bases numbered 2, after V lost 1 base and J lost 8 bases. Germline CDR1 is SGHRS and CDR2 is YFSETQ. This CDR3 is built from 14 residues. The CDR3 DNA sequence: TGCGCCAGCAGCTTGACTAGCGGGGGCTATGAGCAGTTCTTC. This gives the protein CASSLTSGGYEQFF.

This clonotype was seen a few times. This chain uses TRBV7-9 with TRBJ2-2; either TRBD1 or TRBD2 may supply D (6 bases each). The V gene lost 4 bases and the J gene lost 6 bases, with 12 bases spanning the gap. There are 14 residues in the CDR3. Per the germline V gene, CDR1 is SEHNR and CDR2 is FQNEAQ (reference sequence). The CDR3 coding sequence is TGTGCCAGCAGCTACATGGGGGGCCCCGGGGAGCTGTTTTTT. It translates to CASSYMGGPGELFF. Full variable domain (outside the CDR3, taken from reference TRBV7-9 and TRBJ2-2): DTGVSQNPRHKITKRGQNVTFRCDPISEHNRLYWYRQTLGQGPEFLTYFQNEAQLEKSRLLSDRFSAERPKGSFSTLEIQRTEQGDSAMYLCASSYMGGPGELFFGEGSRLTVL.

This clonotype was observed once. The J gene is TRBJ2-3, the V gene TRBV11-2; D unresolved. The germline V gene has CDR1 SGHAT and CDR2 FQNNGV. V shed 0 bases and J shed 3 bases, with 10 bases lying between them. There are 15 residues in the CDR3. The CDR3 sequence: CASSLDSSGTDTQYF. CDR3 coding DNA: TGTGCCAGCAGCTTAGATTCTAGTGGGACAGATACGCAGTATTTT.

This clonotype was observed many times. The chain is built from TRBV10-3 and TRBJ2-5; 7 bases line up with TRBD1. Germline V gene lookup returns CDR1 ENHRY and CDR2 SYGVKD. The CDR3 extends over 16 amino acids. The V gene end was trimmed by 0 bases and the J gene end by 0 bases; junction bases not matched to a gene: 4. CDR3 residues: CAISESGQPNQETQYF. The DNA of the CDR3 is TGTGCCATCAGTGAGTCGGGACAGCCGAACCAAGAGACCCAGTACTTC.

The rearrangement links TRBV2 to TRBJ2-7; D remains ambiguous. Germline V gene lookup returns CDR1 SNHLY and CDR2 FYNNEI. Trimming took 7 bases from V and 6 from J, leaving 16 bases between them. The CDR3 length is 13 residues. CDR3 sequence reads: CASISDQPGEQYF. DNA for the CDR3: TGTGCCAGCATCTCGGACCAACCGGGCGAGCAGTACTTC.

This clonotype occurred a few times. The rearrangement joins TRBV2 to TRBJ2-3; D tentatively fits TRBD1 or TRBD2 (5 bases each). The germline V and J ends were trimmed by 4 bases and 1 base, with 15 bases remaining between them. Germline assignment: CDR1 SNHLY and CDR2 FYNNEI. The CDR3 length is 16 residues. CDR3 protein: CASSARQRICTDTQYF. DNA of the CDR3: TGTGCCAGCAGTGCACGACAGCGGATTTGCACAGATACGCAGTATTTT.

CDR3 residues: CASSSRPLLRDRSNEQFF. CDR3 DNA: TGTGCCAGCAGTTCCAGACCCCTCCTCCGGGACAGGTCAAATGAGCAGTTCTTC. This sequence joins TRBV12-3 or TRBV12-4 and TRBJ2-1; 8 bases are a match to TRBD1. This CDR3 contains 18 residues. The V gene end was trimmed by 4 bases and the J gene end by 7 bases; junction bases not matched to a gene: 18.

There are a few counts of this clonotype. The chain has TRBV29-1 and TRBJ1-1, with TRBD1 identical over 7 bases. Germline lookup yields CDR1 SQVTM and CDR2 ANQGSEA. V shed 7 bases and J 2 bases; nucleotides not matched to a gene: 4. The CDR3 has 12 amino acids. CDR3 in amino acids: CSAGDSNTEAFF. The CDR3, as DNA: TGCAGCGCCGGGGACAGTAACACTGAAGCTTTCTTT. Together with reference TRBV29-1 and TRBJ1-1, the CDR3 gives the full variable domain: SAVISQKPSRDICQRGTSLTIQCQVDSQVTMMFWYRQQPGQSLTLIATANQGSEATYESGFVIDKFPISRPNLTFSTLTVSNMSPEDSSIYLCSAGDSNTEAFFGQGTRLTVV.

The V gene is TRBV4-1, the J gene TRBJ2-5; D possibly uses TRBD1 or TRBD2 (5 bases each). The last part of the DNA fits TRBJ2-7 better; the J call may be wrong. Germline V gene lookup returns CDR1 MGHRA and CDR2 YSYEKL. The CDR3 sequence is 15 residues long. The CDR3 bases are TGCGCCAGCAGCCCCCATCCCGGGGAAGGGGTCGAGCAGTACTTC. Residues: CASSPHPGEGVEQYF.